The clone carrying this T cell receptor (beta chain) was seen a few times. Its matching antigen is unknown. These data are taken from a study of T cell responses to AZD1222 COVID-19 vaccine. Study outcomes and limitations: Most donors were white British and more were female, and clonal diversity was possibly underestimated.

Germline assignment: CDR1 WSHSY and CDR2 SAAADI. This CDR3 has 17 residues. Germline trimming cut 3 bases from V and 0 bases from J; bases unmatched to any gene: 4. Measured with immunoSEQ multiplex PCR; TCRdb has only the in-frame clones, and not every one. The table shows 120,000 or so clones, with about 85% occurring only once. The material sequenced was peripheral blood, taken 28 days after the second AZD1222 dose. The chain recombines TRBV10-2 with TRBJ2-2; 10 nucleotides line up with TRBD2. This TCR derives from an adult who received the AZD1222 COVID-19 vaccine. In nucleotides, the CDR3 is TGCGCCAGCAGTGAAGAGCGGGGGGGCCCGAACACCGGGGAGCTGTTTTTT. Protein sequence: CASSEERGGPNTGELFF.